The 10 T cell receptor beta chains in this list originate from one sample, sequenced in a study of Tregs in tolerant kidney transplant recipients. The table came from immunoSEQ multiplex PCR; TCRdb's copy has only in-frame clones and leaves some out. The repertoire holds roughly 250,000 clones, with about four fifths as singletons. Sequencing was performed on CD4+ T cells from blood. The receptors come from a human donor in good health.

This chain connects TRBV5-8 to TRBJ1-5; D possibly corresponds to TRBD1 (5 bases). V was clipped by 1 base and J by 2 bases, with 7 bases between them. Per germline, CDR1 SGHTS and CDR2 YDEGEE. The CDR3 is 14 amino acids. CDR3 DNA: TGTGCCAGCAGCTTGAGCAGGGGCAATCAGCCCCAGCATTTT. It specifies CASSLSRGNQPQHF. Full variable domain (remainder filled in from reference TRBV5-8 and TRBJ1-5): EAGVTQSPTHLIKTRGQQATLRCSPISGHTSVYWYQQALGLGLQFLLWYDEGEERNRGNFPPRFSGRQFPNYSSELNVNALELEDSALYLCASSLSRGNQPQHFGDGTRLSIL.

This chain links TRBV27 with TRBJ1-2, with 8 bases that match TRBD1. V was pared by 1 base and J by 4 bases, with 5 bases of the junction left unmatched. The germline CDR1 and CDR2 sequences are MNHEY and SMNVEV (reference sequence). The CDR3 spans 15 residues. The CDR3 DNA follows: TGTGCCAGCAGTTTATTGCCAGGGGGCACCTATGGCTACACCTTC. Its protein is CASSLLPGGTYGYTF.

This rearrangement joins TRBV5-4 to TRBJ1-2; no clear D. The CDR3 is 14 residues long. V gave up 0 bases and J gave up 6 bases, with 12 bases separating them. Germline assignment: CDR1 SGHNT and CDR2 YYREEE (reference sequence). The CDR3 DNA reads TGTGCCAGCAGCTTGGAGCGGGGAGGTAATGGCTACACCTTC. Translated, it gives CASSLERGGNGYTF.

The genes are TRBV4-2 and TRBJ2-1; TRBD2 matches at 7 bases. Trimming took 0 bases from V and 4 from J; bases not matched to a gene: 9. CDR3 length equals 17 residues. Germline-derived CDR1 and CDR2 are LGHNA and YNFKEQ. CDR3 sequence reads: CASSQDSGLVSYNEQFF. DNA for the CDR3: TGTGCCAGCAGCCAAGACTCCGGACTAGTTTCATACAATGAGCAGTTCTTC.

The chain employs TRBV6-1 and TRBJ1-2; the D gene is possibly TRBD1 (5 bases). V was clipped by 0 bases and J by 3 bases, with 8 bases between them. CDR3 size: 14 residues. Germline-derived CDR1 and CDR2 are MNHNS and SASEGT. CDR3 amino acids: CASSEAGGDYGYTF. The CDR3 DNA sequence: TGTGCCAGCAGTGAAGCGGGAGGGGACTATGGCTACACCTTC.

The chain recombines TRBV5-1 with TRBJ2-7; the match to TRBD1 covers 10 bases. Trimming cost V 4 bases and J 6 bases; bases outside gene matches: 4. The CDR3 consists of 13 residues. The germline V gene has CDR1 SGHRS and CDR2 YFSETQ. The CDR3: CASSGGQGGEQYF. The CDR3 nucleotides read TGCGCCAGCAGCGGCGGACAGGGGGGCGAGCAGTACTTC.

The chain recombines TRBV9 with TRBJ2-3; D uncertain. Germline-derived CDR1 and CDR2 are SGDLS and YYNGEE. Trimming stripped 0 bases from V and 2 bases from J, with 4 bases between. The CDR3 runs to 13 residues. The CDR3 bases are TGTGCCAGCAGCGTAGGGACCACAGATACGCAGTATTTT. It is translated as CASSVGTTDTQYF.

Only one count was recorded for this clone. This chain links TRBV19 with TRBJ1-5; no reliable D call. V was trimmed by 10 bases and J by 1 base, leaving 20 bases between them. CDR1 is LNHDA and CDR2 is SQIVND in the germline V gene (reference sequence). There are 16 residues in the CDR3. CDR3 in DNA: TGTGCCACGTCCGGACGTTCCCGGGGAAGCAATCAGCCCCAGCATTTT. It specifies CATSGRSRGSNQPQHF.

The chain uses TRBV6-4 and TRBJ1-4, with D uncertain. The CDR3 consists of 19 residues. Germline V gene lookup returns CDR1 MRHNA and CDR2 SNTAGT. Trimming removed 0 bases from V and 2 bases from J, with 19 bases in between. The CDR3: CASSDSRVKSRVTNEKLFF. The CDR3, as DNA: TGTGCCAGCAGTGACTCGAGGGTTAAATCTCGTGTGACTAATGAAAAACTGTTTTTT.

The gene calls are TRBV19 and TRBJ1-5; tentatively, D is TRBD1 (5 bases). Germline values: CDR1 LNHDA, CDR2 SQIVND (reference sequence). This CDR3 is 15 amino acids long. V shed 6 bases and J shed 0 bases, with 12 bases lying between them. CDR3 residues: CASSPRGYSNQPQHF. Here the CDR3 DNA reads TGTGCCAGTAGCCCGAGGGGATATAGCAATCAGCCCCAGCATTTT.